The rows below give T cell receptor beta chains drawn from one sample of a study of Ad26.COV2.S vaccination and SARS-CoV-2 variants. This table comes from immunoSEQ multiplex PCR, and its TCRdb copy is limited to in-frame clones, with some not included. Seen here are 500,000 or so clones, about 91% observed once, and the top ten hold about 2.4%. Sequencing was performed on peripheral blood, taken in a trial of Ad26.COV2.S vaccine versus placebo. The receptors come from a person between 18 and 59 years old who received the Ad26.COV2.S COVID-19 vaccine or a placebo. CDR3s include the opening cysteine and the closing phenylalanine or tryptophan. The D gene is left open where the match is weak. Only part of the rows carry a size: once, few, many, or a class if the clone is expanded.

cdr3_aa: CASSWNDYEQYF
cdr3_nt: TGTGCCAGCAGTTGGAACGACTACGAGCAGTACTTC
clone_size: -
d_call: -
v_call: TRBV12-3/TRBV12-4
j_call: TRBJ2-7

cdr3_aa: CASSAINEQFF
cdr3_nt: TGTGCCAGCAGTGCGATCAATGAGCAGTTCTTC
clone_size: -
d_call: -
v_call: TRBV12-3/TRBV12-4
j_call: TRBJ2-1

cdr3_aa: CASSREGLNYNEQFF
cdr3_nt: TGTGCCAGCAGCCGGGAGGGGCTGAACTACAATGAGCAGTTCTTC
clone_size: -
d_call: TRBD2
v_call: TRBV3-1/TRBV3-2
j_call: TRBJ2-1

cdr3_aa: CAISEGPGGNTIYF
cdr3_nt: TGTGCCATCAGTGAGGGACCGGGGGGAAACACCATATATTTT
clone_size: -
d_call: -
v_call: TRBV10-3
j_call: TRBJ1-3

cdr3_aa: CASILNILGGLQYF
cdr3_nt: TGTGCCAGCATATTGAACATCCTAGGGGGCCTTCAGTACTTC
clone_size: -
d_call: TRBD1
v_call: TRBV5-6
j_call: TRBJ2-4

cdr3_aa: CASSLGGFVSNEQFF
cdr3_nt: TGTGCCAGCAGCTTAGGCGGGTTTGTCTCCAATGAGCAGTTCTTC
clone_size: -
d_call: -
v_call: TRBV7-9
j_call: TRBJ2-1

cdr3_aa: CASSPLSKTQYF
cdr3_nt: TGTGCCAGCAGCCCGCTAAGTAAGACCCAGTACTTC
clone_size: -
d_call: -
v_call: TRBV7-2
j_call: TRBJ2-5

cdr3_aa: CSVEDGPGQGSYNEQFF
cdr3_nt: TGCAGCGTTGAAGACGGGCCGGGACAGGGGTCCTACAATGAGCAGTTCTTC
clone_size: once
d_call: TRBD1
v_call: TRBV29-1
j_call: TRBJ2-1

cdr3_aa: CASSHRRETQYF
cdr3_nt: TGTGCCAGCAGTCATAGAAGGGAGACCCAGTACTTC
clone_size: -
d_call: -
v_call: TRBV6-5
j_call: TRBJ2-5

cdr3_aa: CASSQLGRQGDGYTF
cdr3_nt: TGTGCCAGCAGCCAATTGGGGCGGCAGGGGGATGGCTACACCTTC
clone_size: once
d_call: TRBD1
v_call: TRBV3-1/TRBV3-2
j_call: TRBJ1-2

cdr3_aa: CASGLASGPPYEKLFF
cdr3_nt: TGTGCTAGTGGTTTGGCCTCGGGACCACCCTACGAAAAACTGTTTTTT
clone_size: -
d_call: -
v_call: TRBV12-5
j_call: TRBJ1-4

cdr3_aa: CASSPPGGPELFF
cdr3_nt: TGTGCCAGCTCACCACCAGGAGGTCCGGAACTGTTTTTT
clone_size: -
d_call: -
v_call: TRBV18
j_call: TRBJ1-4

cdr3_aa: CASSQGTRAQNSPLHF
cdr3_nt: TGCGCCAGCAGCCAGGGGACCCGGGCCCAAAATTCACCCCTCCACTTT
clone_size: -
d_call: -
v_call: TRBV4-3
j_call: TRBJ1-6

cdr3_aa: CASSVLGGSRTQETQYF
cdr3_nt: TGTGCCAGCAGCGTGCTAGGGGGTTCCAGAACACAAGAGACCCAGTACTTC
clone_size: -
d_call: -
v_call: TRBV9
j_call: TRBJ2-5

cdr3_aa: CASSGIWGDGPGANVLTF
cdr3_nt: TGTGCCAGCAGTGGGATCTGGGGGGACGGTCCTGGGGCCAACGTCCTGACTTTC
clone_size: once
d_call: -
v_call: TRBV2
j_call: TRBJ2-6

cdr3_aa: CASSRKSGTYNSPLHF
cdr3_nt: TGTGCCAGCAGTCGAAAGTCCGGGACCTATAATTCACCCCTCCACTTT
clone_size: once
d_call: -
v_call: TRBV7-2
j_call: TRBJ1-6

cdr3_aa: CSVRNSGNTIYF
cdr3_nt: TGCAGCGTACGGAACTCTGGAAACACCATATATTTT
clone_size: -
d_call: -
v_call: TRBV29-1
j_call: TRBJ1-3

cdr3_aa: CASSVVRAGGPDTQYF
cdr3_nt: TGTGCCAGCAGCGTAGTTCGAGCGGGGGGCCCGGATACGCAGTATTTT
clone_size: -
d_call: TRBD2
v_call: TRBV9
j_call: TRBJ2-3

cdr3_aa: CASRRPDSEQYF
cdr3_nt: TGCGCCAGCAGGAGACCGGACTCCGAGCAGTACTTC
clone_size: -
d_call: -
v_call: TRBV23-1
j_call: TRBJ2-7

cdr3_aa: CASSGQGGQPQHF
cdr3_nt: TGTGCCAGCAGCGGACAGGGAGGTCAGCCCCAGCATTTT
clone_size: -
d_call: TRBD1
v_call: TRBV6-2/TRBV6-3
j_call: TRBJ1-5

cdr3_aa: CASSLNRNYGYTF
cdr3_nt: TGTGCCAGCAGTTTGAACAGAAACTATGGCTACACCTTC
clone_size: -
d_call: -
v_call: TRBV28
j_call: TRBJ1-2

cdr3_aa: CASSLWGGQVGNQPQHF
cdr3_nt: TGTGCCAGCAGCTTATGGGGGGGGCAGGTGGGCAATCAGCCCCAGCATTTT
clone_size: -
d_call: -
v_call: TRBV7-2
j_call: TRBJ1-5

cdr3_aa: CASSPSLEISPLHF
cdr3_nt: TGTGCCAGCAGTCCATCCCTGGAGATTTCACCCCTCCACTTT
clone_size: -
d_call: -
v_call: TRBV6-2/TRBV6-3
j_call: TRBJ1-6

cdr3_aa: CASSLSGRTSDEQFF
cdr3_nt: TGTGCCAGCAGCTTGTCGGGTAGGACTTCCGATGAGCAGTTCTTC
clone_size: once
d_call: -
v_call: TRBV5-8
j_call: TRBJ2-1

cdr3_aa: CATSRVDSSNQPQHF
cdr3_nt: TGTGCCACCAGCAGAGTCGACAGTAGCAATCAGCCCCAGCATTTT
clone_size: -
d_call: -
v_call: TRBV15
j_call: TRBJ1-5

cdr3_aa: CASSEGGTEAFF
cdr3_nt: TGTGCCAGCAGCGAGGGTGGCACTGAAGCTTTCTTT
clone_size: once
d_call: -
v_call: TRBV9
j_call: TRBJ1-1

cdr3_aa: CASSVGMDSPLHF
cdr3_nt: TGTGCCAGTAGTGTAGGGATGGATTCACCCCTCCACTTT
clone_size: -
d_call: -
v_call: TRBV19
j_call: TRBJ1-6

cdr3_aa: CASTPRGLGAGNEQFF
cdr3_nt: TGTGCCAGCACCCCCCGAGGACTGGGGGCTGGGAATGAGCAGTTCTTC
clone_size: -
d_call: -
v_call: TRBV6-6
j_call: TRBJ2-1

cdr3_aa: CASSLSTNTGELFF
cdr3_nt: TGTGCCAGCAGCTTATCTACAAACACCGGGGAGCTGTTTTTT
clone_size: -
d_call: -
v_call: TRBV7-3
j_call: TRBJ2-2

cdr3_aa: CASSQGWGGQFF
cdr3_nt: TGCGCCAGCAGCCAAGGGTGGGGGGGGCAGTTCTTC
clone_size: -
d_call: TRBD2
v_call: TRBV4-3
j_call: TRBJ2-1

cdr3_aa: CASSPAGGENGYTF
cdr3_nt: TGTGCCAGCTCACCGGCAGGGGGTGAGAATGGCTACACCTTC
clone_size: once
d_call: TRBD1
v_call: TRBV18
j_call: TRBJ1-2

cdr3_aa: CASSLRGYGYTF
cdr3_nt: TGTGCCAGCAGCTTGCGGGGCTATGGCTACACCTTC
clone_size: -
d_call: -
v_call: TRBV5-5
j_call: TRBJ1-2

cdr3_aa: CASSQESLAGDIEFF
cdr3_nt: TGTGCCAGCAGCCAAGAGTCCCTAGCGGGGGACATCGAGTTCTTC
clone_size: -
d_call: TRBD2
v_call: TRBV4-2
j_call: TRBJ2-1

cdr3_aa: CASSLGTRDQPQHF
cdr3_nt: TGTGCCAGCAGCTTAGGGACGAGGGATCAGCCCCAGCATTTT
clone_size: -
d_call: -
v_call: TRBV7-2
j_call: TRBJ1-5

cdr3_aa: CASSPLEGNQPQHF
cdr3_nt: TGTGCCAGCTCACCACTGGAGGGGAATCAGCCCCAGCATTTT
clone_size: -
d_call: -
v_call: TRBV18
j_call: TRBJ1-5

cdr3_aa: CASSLVAGHGYTF
cdr3_nt: TGTGCCAGCAGTTTGGTGGCAGGGCATGGCTACACCTTC
clone_size: -
d_call: -
v_call: TRBV6-5
j_call: TRBJ1-2

cdr3_aa: CASSLSVWKGDPQEKLFF
cdr3_nt: TGTGCCAGCAGTTTATCCGTGTGGAAGGGGGATCCGCAGGAAAAACTGTTTTTT
clone_size: -
d_call: -
v_call: TRBV27
j_call: TRBJ1-4

cdr3_aa: CASQMWGFNQPQHF
cdr3_nt: TGTGCCAGTCAGATGTGGGGGTTCAATCAGCCCCAGCATTTT
clone_size: -
d_call: -
v_call: TRBV19
j_call: TRBJ1-5

cdr3_aa: CASSQNGYGYTF
cdr3_nt: TGTGCCAGCAGCCAAAACGGGTATGGCTACACCTTC
clone_size: -
d_call: -
v_call: TRBV2
j_call: TRBJ1-2

cdr3_aa: CASSFSGGNGNEQFF
cdr3_nt: TGTGCCAGCAGCTTTAGCGGGGGAAATGGTAATGAGCAGTTCTTC
clone_size: -
d_call: TRBD2
v_call: TRBV11-3
j_call: TRBJ2-1

cdr3_aa: CASSLGVNRGPTEAFF
cdr3_nt: TGCGCCAGCAGCTTGGGGGTTAACAGGGGGCCCACTGAAGCTTTCTTT
clone_size: once
d_call: TRBD1
v_call: TRBV5-1
j_call: TRBJ1-1

cdr3_aa: CASSRLGTDTQYF
cdr3_nt: TGTGCCAGCAGCCGGCTCGGCACAGATACGCAGTATTTT
clone_size: -
d_call: -
v_call: TRBV3-1/TRBV3-2
j_call: TRBJ2-3

cdr3_aa: CAISERIGQDVTQYF
cdr3_nt: TGTGCCATCAGTGAGAGGATCGGACAGGATGTGACCCAGTACTTC
clone_size: -
d_call: TRBD1
v_call: TRBV10-3
j_call: TRBJ2-5

cdr3_aa: CASSKGLLTGELFF
cdr3_nt: TGTGCCAGCAGCAAAGGACTACTCACCGGGGAGCTGTTTTTT
clone_size: -
d_call: -
v_call: TRBV7-9
j_call: TRBJ2-2

cdr3_aa: CASSPRRTGYEQYF
cdr3_nt: TGTGCCAGCAGCCCCCGCCGGACAGGCTACGAGCAGTACTTC
clone_size: -
d_call: TRBD1
v_call: TRBV14
j_call: TRBJ2-7

cdr3_aa: CASSKLGLSRNEQFF
cdr3_nt: TGTGCCAGCAGTAAACTAGGTCTTTCCCGCAATGAGCAGTTCTTC
clone_size: -
d_call: -
v_call: TRBV6-6
j_call: TRBJ2-1

cdr3_aa: CASSFRGQLSNYGYTF
cdr3_nt: TGTGCCAGCAGCTTCCGGGGACAGTTGTCTAACTATGGCTACACCTTC
clone_size: -
d_call: TRBD1
v_call: TRBV11-3
j_call: TRBJ1-2

cdr3_aa: CASRNGGGWTEAFF
cdr3_nt: TGTGCCAGCAGGAATGGAGGGGGATGGACTGAAGCTTTCTTT
clone_size: -
d_call: -
v_call: TRBV5-6
j_call: TRBJ1-1

cdr3_aa: CASYRGRSNEQFF
cdr3_nt: TGTGCCAGCTACAGGGGACGGAGCAATGAGCAGTTCTTC
clone_size: -
d_call: TRBD1
v_call: TRBV27
j_call: TRBJ2-1

cdr3_aa: CASSLAETGGSPLHF
cdr3_nt: TGTGCCAGCAGCTTGGCCGAGACAGGTGGTTCACCCCTCCACTTT
clone_size: -
d_call: -
v_call: TRBV5-4
j_call: TRBJ1-6

cdr3_aa: CASSHGTGGKQPQHF
cdr3_nt: TGTGCCAGCAGCCATGGGACAGGGGGAAAGCAGCCCCAGCATTTT
clone_size: few
d_call: TRBD1
v_call: TRBV27
j_call: TRBJ1-5

cdr3_aa: CASSIGQGNNQPQHF
cdr3_nt: TGTGCCAGTAGTATCGGACAGGGGAACAATCAGCCCCAGCATTTT
clone_size: -
d_call: TRBD1
v_call: TRBV19
j_call: TRBJ1-5

cdr3_aa: CASSLASPTSTDTQYF
cdr3_nt: TGTGCCAGCAGCTTGGCCTCACCGACTAGCACAGATACGCAGTATTTT
clone_size: -
d_call: -
v_call: TRBV5-5
j_call: TRBJ2-3

cdr3_aa: CASRRQHPNEKLFF
cdr3_nt: TGTGCCAGCAGAAGGCAACACCCTAATGAAAAACTGTTTTTT
clone_size: -
d_call: -
v_call: TRBV2
j_call: TRBJ1-4

cdr3_aa: CASSLVYRGDSKLFF
cdr3_nt: TGTGCCAGCAGCTTAGTGTACAGGGGCGATTCAAAACTGTTTTTT
clone_size: once
d_call: TRBD1
v_call: TRBV7-2
j_call: TRBJ1-4